This TCR beta chain was documented in a study of blood T cell repertoires in COVID-19. Across the whole study: There were acute and convalescent COVID-19 samples, and they came from the United States, Italy and Spain.

V lost 3 bases to trimming and J lost 7 bases; unmatched junction nucleotides: 8. CDR1 and CDR2 (germline): SGHNT, YYREEE (reference sequence). This CDR3 spans 16 amino acids. Measured with immunoSEQ multiplex PCR; TCRdb has only the in-frame clones, and not every one. The table has approximately 500,000 clones, about 91% seen once. In Seattle, patients joined the study during active infection and were tracked longitudinally. The V call is TRBV5-4, the J call TRBJ2-3; TRBD2 aligns across 13 bases. The specimen sequenced was peripheral blood. The origin of this receptor is a man aged 18 to 35 with COVID-19, enrolled during active disease. The DNA of the CDR3 is TGTGCCAGCAGCTCAAGACTAGCGGGGGGTGGGAATACGCAGTATTTT. Translating gives CASSSRLAGGGNTQYF.